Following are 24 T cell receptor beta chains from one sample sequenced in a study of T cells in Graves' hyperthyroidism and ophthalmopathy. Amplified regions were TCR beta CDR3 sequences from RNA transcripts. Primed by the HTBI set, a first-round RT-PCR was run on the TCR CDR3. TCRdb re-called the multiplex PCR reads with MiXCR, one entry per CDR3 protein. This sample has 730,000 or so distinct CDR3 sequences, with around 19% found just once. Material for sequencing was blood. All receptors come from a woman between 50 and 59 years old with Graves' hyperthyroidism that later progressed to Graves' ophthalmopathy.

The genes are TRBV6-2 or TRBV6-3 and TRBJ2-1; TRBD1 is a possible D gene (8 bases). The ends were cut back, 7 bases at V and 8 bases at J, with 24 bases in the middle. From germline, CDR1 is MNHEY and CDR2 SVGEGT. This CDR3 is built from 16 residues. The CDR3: CASNLARTGRVHEQFF. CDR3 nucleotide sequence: TGTGCCAGCAACCTTGCCCGGACAGGGAGGGTTCATGAGCAGTTCTTC.

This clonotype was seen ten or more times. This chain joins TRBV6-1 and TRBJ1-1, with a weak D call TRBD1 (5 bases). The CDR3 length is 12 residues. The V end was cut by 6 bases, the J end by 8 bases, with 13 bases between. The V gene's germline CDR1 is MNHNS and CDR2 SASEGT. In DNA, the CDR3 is TGTGCCAGCAGGCAGGGATTCCAAGAAGCTTTCTTT. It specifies CASRQGFQEAFF.

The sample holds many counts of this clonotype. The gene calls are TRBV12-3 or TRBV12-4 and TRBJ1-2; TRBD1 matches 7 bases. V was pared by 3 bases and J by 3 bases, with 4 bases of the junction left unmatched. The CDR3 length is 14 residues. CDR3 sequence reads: CASSFSRGDYGYTF. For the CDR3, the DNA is TGTGCCAGCAGTTTCTCCAGGGGGGACTATGGCTACACCTTC.

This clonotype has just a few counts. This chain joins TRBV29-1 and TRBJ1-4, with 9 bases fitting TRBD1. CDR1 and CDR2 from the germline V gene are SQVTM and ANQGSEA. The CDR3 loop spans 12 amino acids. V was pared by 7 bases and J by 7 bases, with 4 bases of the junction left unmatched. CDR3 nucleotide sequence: TGCAGCGCCAGACAGGGGGTTGAAAAACTGTTTTTT. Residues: CSARQGVEKLFF.

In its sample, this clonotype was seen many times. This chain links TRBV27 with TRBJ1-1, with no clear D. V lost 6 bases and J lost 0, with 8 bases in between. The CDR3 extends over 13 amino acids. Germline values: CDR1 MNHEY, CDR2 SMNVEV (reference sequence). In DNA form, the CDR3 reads TGTGCCAGCAGACTCGGAGTGAACACTGAAGCTTTCTTT. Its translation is CASRLGVNTEAFF.

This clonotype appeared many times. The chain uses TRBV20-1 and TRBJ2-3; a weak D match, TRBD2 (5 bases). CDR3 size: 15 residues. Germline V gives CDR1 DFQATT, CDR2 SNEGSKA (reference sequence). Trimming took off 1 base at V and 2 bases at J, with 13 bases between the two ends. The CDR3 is CSARARLDYTDTQYF. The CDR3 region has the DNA TGCAGTGCTAGAGCGAGGTTAGACTACACAGATACGCAGTATTTT.

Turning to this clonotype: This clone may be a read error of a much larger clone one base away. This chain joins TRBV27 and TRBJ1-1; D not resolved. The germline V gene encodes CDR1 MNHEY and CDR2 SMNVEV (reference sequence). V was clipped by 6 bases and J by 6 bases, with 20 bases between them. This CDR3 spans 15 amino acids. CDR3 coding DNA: TGTGCCAGCAGCCCAGAGTTGGCGGGAAACGCTGAAGCTTTCTTT. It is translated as CASSPELAGNAEAFF.

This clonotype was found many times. CDR3: CASSFQRETQYF. The CDR3 DNA reads as TGTGCCAGCAGCTTCCAACGTGAGACCCAGTACTTC. The chain is built from TRBV11-1 and TRBJ2-5; no clear D. This CDR3 is built from 12 residues. V gave up 3 bases and J gave up 5 bases, with 7 bases separating them. Per germline, CDR1 SGHAT and CDR2 FQDESV (reference sequence). The complete variable domain, with remaining parts taken from reference TRBV11-1 and TRBJ2-5, reads EAEVAQSPRYKITEKSQAVAFWCDPISGHATLYWYRQILGQGPELLVQFQDESVVDDSQLPKDRFSAERLKGVDSTLKIQPAELGDSAMYLCASSFQRETQYFGPGTRLLVL.

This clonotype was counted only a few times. In DNA form, the CDR3 reads TGTGCCAGCTCACCAAGGAGCCGGGACAGGGTAGCCTACGAGCAGTACTTC. This codes for CASSPRSRDRVAYEQYF. The chain uses TRBV18 and TRBJ2-7, with TRBD1 matching over 9 bases. J was trimmed by 2 bases and V by 2 bases; bases with no gene match: 10. Germline V lookup: CDR1 KGHSH, CDR2 LQKENI. The CDR3 is 17 residues long.

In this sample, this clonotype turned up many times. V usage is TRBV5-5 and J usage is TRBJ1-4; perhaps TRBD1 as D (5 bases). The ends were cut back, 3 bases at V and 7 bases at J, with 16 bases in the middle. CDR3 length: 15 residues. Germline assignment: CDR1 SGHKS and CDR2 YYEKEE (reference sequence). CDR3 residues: CASSSRGRRSEKLFF. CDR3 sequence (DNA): TGTGCCAGCAGCTCAAGGGGAAGGCGGAGTGAAAAACTGTTTTTT.

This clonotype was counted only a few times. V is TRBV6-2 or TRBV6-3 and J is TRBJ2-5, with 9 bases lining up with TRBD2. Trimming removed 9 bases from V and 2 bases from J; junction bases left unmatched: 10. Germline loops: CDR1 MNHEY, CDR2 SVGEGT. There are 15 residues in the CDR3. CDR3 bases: TGTGCCAGTCGGTCCGGCGGGGGGGGACAAGAGACCCAGTACTTC. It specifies CASRSGGGGQETQYF.

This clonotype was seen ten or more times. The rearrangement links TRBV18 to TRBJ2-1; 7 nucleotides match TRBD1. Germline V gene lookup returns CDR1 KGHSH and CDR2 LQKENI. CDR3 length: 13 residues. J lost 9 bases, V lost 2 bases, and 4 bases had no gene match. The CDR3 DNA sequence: TGTGCCAGCTCACCAATACAGGGGACTGAGCAGTTCTTC. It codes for CASSPIQGTEQFF.

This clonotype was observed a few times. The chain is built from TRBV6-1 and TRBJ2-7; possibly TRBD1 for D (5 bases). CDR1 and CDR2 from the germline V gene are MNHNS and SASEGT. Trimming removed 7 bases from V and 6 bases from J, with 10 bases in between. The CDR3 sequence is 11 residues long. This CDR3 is CASTQGAEQYF. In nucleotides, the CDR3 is TGTGCCAGCACTCAGGGCGCCGAGCAGTACTTC.

The CDR3 here is CATSPDSGYETQYF. CDR3 bases: TGTGCCACCAGCCCAGACTCAGGGTATGAGACCCAGTACTTC. The V call is TRBV15, the J call TRBJ2-5; D is possibly TRBD1 (5 bases). Trimming stripped 5 bases from V and 5 bases from J, with 15 bases between. The length of the CDR3 is 14 residues. The germline gives CDR1 LNHNV, CDR2 YYDKDF (reference sequence).

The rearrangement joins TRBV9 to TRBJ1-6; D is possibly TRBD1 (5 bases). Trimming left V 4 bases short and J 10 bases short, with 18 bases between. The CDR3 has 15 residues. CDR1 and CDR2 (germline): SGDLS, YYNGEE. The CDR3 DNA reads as TGTGCCAGCAGCCCCCGTTTCGGGGCTGACTCACCCCTCCACTTT. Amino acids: CASSPRFGADSPLHF.

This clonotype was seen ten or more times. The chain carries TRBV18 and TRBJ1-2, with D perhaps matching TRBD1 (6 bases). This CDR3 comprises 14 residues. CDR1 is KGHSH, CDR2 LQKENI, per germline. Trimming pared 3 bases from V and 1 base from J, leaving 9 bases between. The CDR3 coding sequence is TGTGCCAGCTCACCTAACAGGGATAACTATGGCTACACCTTC. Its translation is CASSPNRDNYGYTF.

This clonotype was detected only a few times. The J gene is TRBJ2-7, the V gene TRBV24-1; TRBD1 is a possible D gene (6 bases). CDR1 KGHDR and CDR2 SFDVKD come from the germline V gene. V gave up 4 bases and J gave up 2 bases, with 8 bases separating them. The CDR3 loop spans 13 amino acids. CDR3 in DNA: TGTGCCACCAGTGAGAGGACAGCCTACGAGCAGTACTTC. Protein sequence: CATSERTAYEQYF.

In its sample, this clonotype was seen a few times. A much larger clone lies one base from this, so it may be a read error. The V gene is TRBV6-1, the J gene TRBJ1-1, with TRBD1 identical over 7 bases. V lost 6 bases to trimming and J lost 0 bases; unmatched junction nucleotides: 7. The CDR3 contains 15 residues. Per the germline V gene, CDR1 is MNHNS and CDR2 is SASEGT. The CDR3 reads CASSPLTGMNTEAFF. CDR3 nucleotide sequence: TGTGCCAGCAGCCCCCTGACAGGGATGAACACTGAAGCTTTCTTT.

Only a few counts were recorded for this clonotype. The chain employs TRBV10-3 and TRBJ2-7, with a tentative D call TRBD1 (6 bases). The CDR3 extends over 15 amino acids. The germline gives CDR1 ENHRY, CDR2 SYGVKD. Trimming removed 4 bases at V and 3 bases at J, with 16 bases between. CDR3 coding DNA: TGTGCCATCAGTGGGCCCGGGACATTCTTCTACGAGCAGTACTTC. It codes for CAISGPGTFFYEQYF.

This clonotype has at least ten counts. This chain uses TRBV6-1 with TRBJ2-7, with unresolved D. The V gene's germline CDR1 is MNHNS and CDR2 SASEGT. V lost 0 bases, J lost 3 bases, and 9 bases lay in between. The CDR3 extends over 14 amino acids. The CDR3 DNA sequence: TGTGCCAGCAGTGAAGCGTCGGCTGTCTACGAGCAGTACTTC. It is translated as CASSEASAVYEQYF.

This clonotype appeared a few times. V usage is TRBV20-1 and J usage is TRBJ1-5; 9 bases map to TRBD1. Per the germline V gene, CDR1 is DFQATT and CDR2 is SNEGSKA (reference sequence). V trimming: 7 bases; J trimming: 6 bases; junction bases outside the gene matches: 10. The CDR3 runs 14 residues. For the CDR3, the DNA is TGCAGTGTCAGGGAAGGACAGGGGCCTCAGCCCCAGCATTTT. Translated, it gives CSVREGQGPQPQHF.

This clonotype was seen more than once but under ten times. CDR3 amino acids: CASSSGVWGGTDTQYF. DNA for the CDR3: TGTGCCAGCTCCTCCGGGGTGTGGGGAGGCACAGATACGCAGTATTTT. The chain recombines TRBV6-1 with TRBJ2-3, with D possibly TRBD2 on 5 matching bases. Trimming cost V 8 bases and J 1 base, with 19 bases left between them. Germline V gene data show CDR1 as MNHNS and CDR2 as SASEGT. This CDR3 region has 16 residues.

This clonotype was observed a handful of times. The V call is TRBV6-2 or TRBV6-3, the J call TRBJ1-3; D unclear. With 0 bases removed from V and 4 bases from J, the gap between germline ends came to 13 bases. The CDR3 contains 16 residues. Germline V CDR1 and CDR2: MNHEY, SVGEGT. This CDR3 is CASSYSSTGPGNTIYF. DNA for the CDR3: TGTGCCAGCAGTTACTCGAGTACGGGCCCAGGAAACACCATATATTTT.

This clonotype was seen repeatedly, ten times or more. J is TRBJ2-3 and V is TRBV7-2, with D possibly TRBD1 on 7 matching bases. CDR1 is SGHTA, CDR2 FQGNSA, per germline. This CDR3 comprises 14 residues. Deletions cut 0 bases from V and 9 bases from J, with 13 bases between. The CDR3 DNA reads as TGTGCCAGCAGCTTAGCCTCCCAGGGGGGAACGCAGTATTTT. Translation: CASSLASQGGTQYF.